Presented here are 16 T cell receptor beta chains from one specimen sequenced in a study of OX40 agonist ivuxolimab in advanced cancers. Profiled with immunoSEQ multiplex PCR; TCRdb holds only in-frame clones, not every one. Of more than 70,000 clones in the sample, more than 65% were seen once. The sequencing used CD4+ or CD8+ T cells sorted from blood, collected in a trial of the OX40 agonist ivuxolimab. The source is an adult with an advanced solid tumor such as melanoma, head and neck, liver or kidney cancer.

The rearrangement uses TRBV7-9 and TRBJ1-6; no reliable D call. V gave up 5 bases and J gave up 6 bases, with 8 bases separating them. CDR3 size: 13 residues. CDR1 is SEHNR and CDR2 is FQNEAQ in the germline V gene (reference sequence). CDR3 amino acids: CASSQAGNSPLHF. Written as DNA, the CDR3 is TGTGCCAGCAGCCAAGCGGGTAATTCACCCCTCCACTTT.

The chain links TRBV4-1 to TRBJ1-2, with unresolved D. Germline values: CDR1 MGHRA, CDR2 YSYEKL. With 0 bases removed from V and 4 bases from J, the gap between germline ends came to 12 bases. This CDR3 has 15 residues. CDR3 protein: CASSQDQGRFYGYTF. CDR3 bases: TGCGCCAGCAGCCAAGATCAAGGCAGATTCTATGGCTACACCTTC.

The chain has TRBV30 and TRBJ2-5, with D possibly TRBD1 on 6 matching bases. This CDR3 has 13 amino acids. V was shortened by 8 bases and J by 6 bases, with 19 bases between the two germline ends. Germline V gene data show CDR1 as GTSNPN and CDR2 as SVGIG (reference sequence). CDR3: CARGADSGKTQYF. DNA for the CDR3: TGTGCCAGAGGGGCGGACAGTGGAAAGACCCAGTACTTC.

The chain employs TRBV5-1 and TRBJ2-6; D remains unclear. The germline V gene has CDR1 SGHRS and CDR2 YFSETQ. Trimming took 4 bases from V and 2 from J, leaving 10 bases between them. CDR3 length: 15 amino acids. The CDR3 DNA follows: TGCGCCAGCAGCCGATTAGATACTGGGGCCAACGTCCTGACTTTC. Encoded protein: CASSRLDTGANVLTF.

The chain joins TRBV2 to TRBJ2-6; no clear D gene. Trimming shortened V by 2 bases and J by 0 bases, and 8 bases separated the two germline ends. The CDR3 length is 16 residues. Germline V gives CDR1 SNHLY, CDR2 FYNNEI. CDR3 protein: CASSERLHSGANVLTF. In DNA form, the CDR3 reads TGTGCCAGCAGTGAACGGTTGCACTCTGGGGCCAACGTCCTGACTTTC.

CDR3 residues: CAWSVGRFTDTQYF. In DNA, the CDR3 is TGTGCCTGGAGTGTCGGGCGTTTCACAGATACGCAGTATTTT. The V call is TRBV30, the J call TRBJ2-3; D uncertain. V shed 0 bases and J shed 2 bases, with 9 bases lying between them. Germline V gene sequence: CDR1 GTSNPN, CDR2 SVGIG (reference sequence). The CDR3 totals 14 residues.

The genes are TRBV18 and TRBJ1-1; 11 positions match TRBD1. This CDR3 is built from 15 residues. The ends lost 6 bases at V and 4 bases at J; junction bases unmatched: 7. Germline V lookup: CDR1 KGHSH, CDR2 LQKENI. CDR3 protein: CASSPRTGGGTEAFF. The DNA for the CDR3 is TGTGCCAGCTCGCCTAGGACAGGGGGCGGCACTGAAGCTTTCTTT.

The chain recombines TRBV6-5 with TRBJ1-2; possibly TRBD1 for D (5 bases). Trimming removed 0 bases at V and 8 bases at J, with 19 bases between. Germline V gene sequence: CDR1 MNHEY, CDR2 SVGAGI. The CDR3 runs 16 residues. CDR3 bases: TGTGCCAGCAGTTACTCGATGGGACGGCCCTATGGAGGCTACACCTTC. It is translated as CASSYSMGRPYGGYTF.

The chain carries TRBV5-1 and TRBJ2-1, with 8 bases lining up with TRBD2. CDR1 is SGHRS and CDR2 is YFSETQ in the germline V gene. The V segment lost 1 base and the J segment 8 bases; nucleotides outside the gene matches: 8. This CDR3 region has 15 residues. The CDR3 is CASSLQTGGLDEQFF. In DNA form, the CDR3 reads TGCGCCAGCAGCTTGCAGACGGGAGGGTTGGATGAGCAGTTCTTC. Complete variable domain (other parts from reference TRBV5-1 and TRBJ2-1): KAGVTQTPRYLIKTRGQQVTLSCSPISGHRSVSWYQQTPGQGLQFLFEYFSETQRNKGNFPGRFSGRQFSNSRSEMNVSTLELGDSALYLCASSLQTGGLDEQFFGPGTRLTVL.

This chain joins TRBV9 and TRBJ2-7; 8 nucleotides match TRBD1. CDR1 SGDLS and CDR2 YYNGEE come from the germline V gene. CDR3 length: 14 amino acids. With 1 base clipped from V and 7 bases from J, the junction kept 7 bases outside the gene matches. In nucleotides, the CDR3 is TGTGCCAGCAGCGTATCGGCGACAGGGGTTGAGCAGTACTTC. It codes for CASSVSATGVEQYF.

The chain is built from TRBV2 and TRBJ2-7, with a possible D match to TRBD2 (6 bases). V lost 7 bases to trimming and J lost 0 bases, with 10 bases between them. The CDR3 consists of 13 residues. Germline V gene data show CDR1 as SNHLY and CDR2 as FYNNEI. The CDR3 loop reads CASKVADSYEQYF. The CDR3, as DNA: TGTGCCAGCAAGGTAGCGGACTCCTACGAGCAGTACTTC.

The chain combines TRBV14 with TRBJ2-1, with TRBD2 identical over 7 bases. Trimming took 0 bases from V and 6 from J; bases not matched to a gene: 8. The CDR3 spans 16 residues. Germline CDR1 is SGHDN and CDR2 is FVKESK. Here the CDR3 DNA reads TGTGCCAGCAGCCAAGATCTGGCGGGAGCTTTCAATGAGCAGTTCTTC. This encodes CASSQDLAGAFNEQFF.

This chain links TRBV5-4 with TRBJ1-1; no definite D call. V lost 0 bases and J 5 bases, leaving 11 bases between the germline ends. CDR3 length: 14 residues. Germline V lookup: CDR1 SGHNT, CDR2 YYREEE (reference sequence). DNA for the CDR3: TGTGCCAGCAGCTTGGGGGAGCGGGGAACTGAAGCTTTCTTT. As protein: CASSLGERGTEAFF.

The J gene is TRBJ2-1, the V gene TRBV10-3, with 12 bases identical to TRBD2. The length of the CDR3 is 16 residues. Germline V gene data show CDR1 as ENHRY and CDR2 as SYGVKD. Trimming removed 3 bases from V and 9 bases from J; junction bases left unmatched: 9. The CDR3 is CAISDFLAGGPVEQFF. As DNA, the CDR3 is TGTGCCATCAGTGATTTCCTAGCGGGAGGGCCGGTTGAGCAGTTCTTC.

This clone has just a few counts. The chain combines TRBV29-1 with TRBJ2-2; D may match TRBD1 or TRBD2 (5 bases each). CDR3 size: 13 residues. Germline V gene data show CDR1 as SQVTM and CDR2 as ANQGSEA. V shed 7 bases and J shed 6 bases, with 15 bases lying between them. The CDR3 sequence is CSGLGAIPGELFF. In DNA, the CDR3 is TGCAGCGGGCTCGGGGCAATCCCCGGGGAGCTGTTTTTT.

The chain employs TRBV2 and TRBJ1-6; the D is unclear. The CDR3 length is 15 residues. Trimming took off 10 bases at V and 2 bases at J, with 15 bases between the two ends. The germline CDR1 and CDR2 sequences are SNHLY and FYNNEI. The CDR3 here is CATKPPGPYNSPLHF. CDR3 sequence (DNA): TGTGCCACCAAGCCCCCAGGTCCCTATAATTCACCCCTCCACTTT.